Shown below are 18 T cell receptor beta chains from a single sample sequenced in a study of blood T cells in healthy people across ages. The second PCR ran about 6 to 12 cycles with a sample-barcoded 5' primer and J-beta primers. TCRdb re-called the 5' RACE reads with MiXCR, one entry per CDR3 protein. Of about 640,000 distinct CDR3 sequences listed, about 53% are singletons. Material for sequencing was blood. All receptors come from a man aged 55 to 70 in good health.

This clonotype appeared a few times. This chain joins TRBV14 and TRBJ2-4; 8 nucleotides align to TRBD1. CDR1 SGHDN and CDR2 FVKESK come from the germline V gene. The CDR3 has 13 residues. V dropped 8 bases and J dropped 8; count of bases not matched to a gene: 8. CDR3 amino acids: CASRRGPQDIQYF. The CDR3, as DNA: TGTGCCAGCCGCAGGGGGCCCCAGGACATTCAGTACTTC.

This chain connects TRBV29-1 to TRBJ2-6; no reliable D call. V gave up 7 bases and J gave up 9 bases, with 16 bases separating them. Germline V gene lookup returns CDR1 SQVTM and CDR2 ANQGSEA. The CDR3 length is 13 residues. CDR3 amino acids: CSAGVPLSNVLTF. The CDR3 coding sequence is TGCAGCGCTGGTGTACCCCTGAGCAACGTCCTGACTTTC.

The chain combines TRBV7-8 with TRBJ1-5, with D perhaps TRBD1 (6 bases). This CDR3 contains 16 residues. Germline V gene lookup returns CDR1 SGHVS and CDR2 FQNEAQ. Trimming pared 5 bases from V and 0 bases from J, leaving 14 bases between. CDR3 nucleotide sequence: TGTGCCAGCAGCCCGCGGGGGCAGCCTAGCAATCAGCCCCAGCATTTT. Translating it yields CASSPRGQPSNQPQHF.

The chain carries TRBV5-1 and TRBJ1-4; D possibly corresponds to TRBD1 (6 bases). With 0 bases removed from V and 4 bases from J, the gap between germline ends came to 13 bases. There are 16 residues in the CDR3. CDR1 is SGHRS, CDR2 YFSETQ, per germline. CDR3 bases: TGCGCCAGCAGCTTGGGCCCCCAAGGGGGTAATGAAAAACTGTTTTTT. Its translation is CASSLGPQGGNEKLFF.

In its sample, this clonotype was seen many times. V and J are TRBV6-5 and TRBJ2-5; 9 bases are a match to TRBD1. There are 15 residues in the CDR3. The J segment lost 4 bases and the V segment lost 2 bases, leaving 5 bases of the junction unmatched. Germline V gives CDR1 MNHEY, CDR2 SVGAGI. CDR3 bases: TGTGCCAGCAGTTACGAGACAGGGGGACGAGAGACCCAGTACTTC. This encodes CASSYETGGRETQYF.

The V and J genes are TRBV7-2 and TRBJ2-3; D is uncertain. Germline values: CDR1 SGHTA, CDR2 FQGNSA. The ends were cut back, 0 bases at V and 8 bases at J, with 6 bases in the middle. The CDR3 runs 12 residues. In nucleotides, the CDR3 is TGTGCCAGCAGCTTAGCAAGTAGTACGCAGTATTTT. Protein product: CASSLASSTQYF.

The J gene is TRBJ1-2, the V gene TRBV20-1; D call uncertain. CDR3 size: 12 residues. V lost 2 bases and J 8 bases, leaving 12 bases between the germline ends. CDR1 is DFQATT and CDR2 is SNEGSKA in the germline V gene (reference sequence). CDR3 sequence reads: CSARRTEPGYTF. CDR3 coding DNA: TGCAGTGCTAGAAGGACGGAGCCCGGCTACACCTTC.

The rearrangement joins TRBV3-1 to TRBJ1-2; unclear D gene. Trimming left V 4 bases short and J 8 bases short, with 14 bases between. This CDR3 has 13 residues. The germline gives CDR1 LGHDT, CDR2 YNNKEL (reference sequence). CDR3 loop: CASSPGQGQGYTF. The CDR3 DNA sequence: TGTGCCAGCAGCCCTGGGCAAGGGCAAGGCTACACCTTC.

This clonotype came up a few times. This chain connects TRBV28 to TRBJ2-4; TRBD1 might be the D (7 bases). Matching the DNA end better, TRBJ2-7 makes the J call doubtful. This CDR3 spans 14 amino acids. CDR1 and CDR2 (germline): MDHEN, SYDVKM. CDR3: CASSMGGQPYEQYF. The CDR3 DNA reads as TGTGCCAGCAGTATGGGGGGACAGCCATACGAGCAGTACTTC.

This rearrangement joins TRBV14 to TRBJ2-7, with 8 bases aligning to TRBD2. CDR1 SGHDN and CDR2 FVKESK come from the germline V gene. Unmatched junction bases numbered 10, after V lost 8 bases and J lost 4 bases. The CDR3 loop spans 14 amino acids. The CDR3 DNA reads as TGTGCCAGCGGCCGGGCGGGGGGAACTTACGAGCAGTACTTC. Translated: CASGRAGGTYEQYF.

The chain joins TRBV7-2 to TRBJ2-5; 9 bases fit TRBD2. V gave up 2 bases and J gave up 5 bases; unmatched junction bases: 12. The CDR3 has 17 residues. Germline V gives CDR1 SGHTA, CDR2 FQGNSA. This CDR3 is CASSLNLGLASRETQYF. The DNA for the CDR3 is TGTGCCAGCAGCTTAAACCTCGGACTAGCGAGTCGGGAGACCCAGTACTTC.

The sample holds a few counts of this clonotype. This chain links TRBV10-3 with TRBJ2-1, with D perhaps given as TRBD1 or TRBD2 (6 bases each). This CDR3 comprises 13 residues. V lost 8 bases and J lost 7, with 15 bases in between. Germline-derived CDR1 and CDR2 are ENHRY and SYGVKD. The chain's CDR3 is CAIGGQGENEQFF. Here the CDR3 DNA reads TGTGCCATCGGGGGGCAGGGAGAGAATGAGCAGTTCTTC.

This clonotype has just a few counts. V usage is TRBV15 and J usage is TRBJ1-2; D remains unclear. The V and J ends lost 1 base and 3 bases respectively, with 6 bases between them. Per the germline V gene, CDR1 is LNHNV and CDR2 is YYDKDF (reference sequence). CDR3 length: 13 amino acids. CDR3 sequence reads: CATSRGVYYGYTF. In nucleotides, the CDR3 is TGTGCCACCAGCAGAGGGGTTTACTATGGCTACACCTTC.

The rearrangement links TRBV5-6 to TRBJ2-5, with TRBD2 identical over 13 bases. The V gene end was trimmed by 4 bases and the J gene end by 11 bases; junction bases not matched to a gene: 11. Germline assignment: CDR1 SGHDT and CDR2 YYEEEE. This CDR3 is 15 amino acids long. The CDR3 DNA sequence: TGTGCCAGCAGCGTGACTAGCGGGGGGACAAATAAGCAGTACTTC. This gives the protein CASSVTSGGTNKQYF.

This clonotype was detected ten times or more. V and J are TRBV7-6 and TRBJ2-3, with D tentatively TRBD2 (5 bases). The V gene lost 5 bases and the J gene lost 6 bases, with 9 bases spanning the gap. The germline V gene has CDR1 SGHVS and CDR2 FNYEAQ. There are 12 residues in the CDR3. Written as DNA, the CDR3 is TGTGCCAGCAGCCCGGGGTTGGATACGCAGTATTTT. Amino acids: CASSPGLDTQYF.

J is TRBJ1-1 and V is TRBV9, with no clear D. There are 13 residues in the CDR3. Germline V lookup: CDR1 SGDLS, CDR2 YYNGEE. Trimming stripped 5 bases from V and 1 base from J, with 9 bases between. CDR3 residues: CASRKEGNTEAFF. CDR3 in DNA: TGTGCCAGCAGAAAGGAGGGGAACACTGAAGCTTTCTTT.

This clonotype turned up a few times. CDR3 nucleotides: TGCAGTGCTAGAGTGGTATCCACAGATACGCAGTATTTT. As protein: CSARVVSTDTQYF. This chain uses TRBV20-1 with TRBJ2-3; D uncertain. Germline lookup yields CDR1 DFQATT and CDR2 SNEGSKA (reference sequence). Trimming left V 1 base short and J 2 bases short, with 7 bases between. The CDR3 is 13 amino acids.

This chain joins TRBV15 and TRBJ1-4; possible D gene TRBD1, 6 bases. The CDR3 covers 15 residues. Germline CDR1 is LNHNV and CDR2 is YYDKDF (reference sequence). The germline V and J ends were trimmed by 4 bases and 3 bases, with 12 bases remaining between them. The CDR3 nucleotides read TGTGCCACCAGCATCCAGGGGAGGGCTAATGAAAAACTGTTTTTT. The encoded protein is CATSIQGRANEKLFF.